This T cell receptor beta chain was recovered during a study of blood T cell repertoires in COVID-19 (dated by TCRdb to the early 2020s). Describing the broader study: Samples covering the acute and convalescent phases of COVID-19 were provided by collaborators in the United States, Italy and Spain. The prospective study material was composed of cDNA or gDNA derived from T cells, B-cell-depleted T cells, or PBMCs. Deeply sampled blood TCRbeta repertoires from subjects exposed to, actively infected with, or recovered from COVID-19 were included in the dataset. The repertoires were released in a freely available public database intended as a resource for research on the immune response to SARS-CoV-2. Samples came from the ongoing ImmuneRACE study (first 160 participants) plus 1,254 subjects from 6 global collaborators. The sample metadata nearly always contained a de-identified subject ID, COVID-19 status, age in years and sex. HLA class I and class II types, where available, came from metadata supplied by the sample provider rather than from assay-based typing.

CDR1 and CDR2 (SGHAT, FQNNGV) derive from the germline V gene. From its cysteine to its phenylalanine, the CDR3 spans 16 amino acids. Only CDR3 DNA remains: 48 bases, in frame from the first base. Relative to germline, V is missing 4 bases and J is missing 5 bases, with 7 bases of the junction outside any gene match. TCRbeta CDR3 regions were amplified from genomic DNA using the immunoSEQ Assay, a bias-controlled multiplex PCR. The study's processing was this. The number of nucleated cells in each sample was estimated by amplification of reference gene primers within the assay. To quantify the absolute abundance of each unique TCRbeta CDR3 rearrangement, sequence reads were collapsed and filtered. For each sample, productive Simpson clonality was calculated as the square root of Simpson's diversity index over productive rearrangements. This immuneACCESS table, as held by TCRdb, lists in-frame sequences with V and J called but not all clones. Of the missing ones, under half trace to an unresolved V gene in checked studies; the others have no known cause. V and J calls plus clone size are reproduced from that table; the DNA served to infer D and trimming. For this sample the table gives around 220,000 clones, of which 88% were detected only once. The ten largest clones take up about 1.5% of the sample.

Overall study results and their limits: How much clinical and demographic metadata was included differed by source and by participant, and the metadata was provided uncurated.

As for this clone: Its cognate antigen has yet to be identified. No per-base quality is available; no much larger clone lies one base away.

Each collaborating institution followed its own protocols to collect whole blood in K2EDTA tubes. For TCRbeta analysis, collaborator samples were shipped as frozen whole blood, as isolated PBMCs, or as DNA extracted from either sample type. The rearrangement joined TRBV11-2 to TRBJ2-3; 12 central nucleotides agree with TRBD2. Sequences were obtained from peripheral blood. The source of this sequence is a man aged 18 to 29 with active or convalescent COVID-19. The sequence in DNA is TGTGCCAGCAGCTCGAGACTAGCGGGAGAGGTAGATACGCAGTATTTT. This gives the protein CASSSRLAGEVDTQYF.